This T cell receptor (beta chain) comes out of a study of response to subunit inactivated influenza vaccine. The CDR3 covers 17 residues. Trimming removed 0 bases at V and 3 bases at J, with 17 bases between. Germline assignment: CDR1 LGHNA and CDR2 YNFKEQ. Study conclusions and caveats: Authors suggested that a seasonal influenza vaccination recruits few new T cells each time.

This clonotype was counted a few times. Its antigen is undetermined. MiXCR was run by TCRdb on the RT-PCR reads, yielding one entry per CDR3 protein. The sample lists 490,000 or so distinct CDR3 sequences, about 8% seen once, with 10% to 15% in the top ten. This rearrangement joins TRBV4-2 to TRBJ1-1, with D possibly being TRBD1 (6 bases). The input for sequencing was PBMCs from blood, taken less than 30 months after vaccination. This sequence was found in a man aged 45 to 70 who received an inactivated influenza vaccine. CDR3 DNA: TGTGCCAGCAGCCAAGAAGGGTTTGGACAGAGAGACACTGAAGCTTTCTTT. Translation: CASSQEGFGQRDTEAFF.